The next 29 T cell receptor beta chains were all read from a single sample in a study of blood T cell repertoires in COVID-19. The repertoire was sequenced with immunoSEQ multiplex PCR; TCRdb's copy has only in-frame clones and lacks some. The sample carries roughly 100,000 clones, roughly 90% recorded once. Sequencing was carried out using peripheral blood. The receptors derive from a woman aged 55-75 years with acute or convalescent COVID-19.

The chain has TRBV9 and TRBJ1-2; D might be TRBD1 (6 bases). Trimming removed 4 bases from V and 4 bases from J, with 17 bases in between. Looked up from germline, CDR1 is SGDLS and CDR2 is YYNGEE. The CDR3 spans 15 residues. CDR3 loop: CASSPLGGQGYGYTF. CDR3 DNA: TGTGCCAGCAGCCCCCTCGGGGGGCAAGGCTATGGCTACACCTTC.

Here the CDR3 DNA reads TGCGCCAGCAGCCAACAGAATAATGAAAAACTGTTTTTT. Translated: CASSQQNNEKLFF. The chain employs TRBV4-1 and TRBJ1-4, with no clear D. The CDR3 is made up of 13 amino acids. The ends were cut back, 2 bases at V and 4 bases at J, with 5 bases in the middle. Per germline, CDR1 MGHRA and CDR2 YSYEKL.

This rearrangement joins TRBV28 to TRBJ1-2; tentatively, D is TRBD1 (5 bases). Germline V gives CDR1 MDHEN, CDR2 SYDVKM. The CDR3 is made up of 14 amino acids. Trimming cost V 6 bases and J 0 bases, with 11 bases left between them. The CDR3 nucleotides read TGTGCCAGCAGACCCCAGGGTCCTAACTATGGCTACACCTTC. It specifies CASRPQGPNYGYTF.

The chain combines TRBV7-8 with TRBJ1-2, with 7 bases aligning to TRBD1. The V segment lost 5 bases and the J segment 8 bases; nucleotides outside the gene matches: 8. CDR3 length: 13 amino acids. From germline, CDR1 is SGHVS and CDR2 FQNEAQ. The CDR3, as DNA: TGTGCCAGCAGCACTAGGACAGGTGCCGGCTACACCTTC. This gives the protein CASSTRTGAGYTF. Full variable domain (missing parts from reference TRBV7-8 and TRBJ1-2): GAGVSQSPRYKVAKRGQDVALRCDPISGHVSLFWYQQALGQGPEFLTYFQNEAQLDKSGLPSDRFFAERPEGSVSTLKIQRTQQEDSAVYLCASSTRTGAGYTFGSGTRLTVV.

The chain combines TRBV25-1 with TRBJ2-5; 8 bases are shared with TRBD1. V shed 4 bases, J shed 5 bases, and the junction held 6 bases outside the gene matches. Germline CDR1 is MGHDK and CDR2 is SYGVNS. This CDR3 contains 14 residues. Written as DNA, the CDR3 is TGTGCCAGCAGTGGACTACAGGGGGTGGAGACCCAGTACTTC. The encoded protein is CASSGLQGVETQYF.

This clone was seen a few times. This specimen includes other DNA sequences encoding the same CDR3. This sequence joins TRBV28 and TRBJ1-6, with 7 bases aligning to TRBD1. The CDR3 loop spans 15 amino acids. Unmatched junction bases numbered 5, after V lost 2 bases and J lost 7 bases. Looked up from germline, CDR1 is MDHEN and CDR2 is SYDVKM. The CDR3 sequence: CASSLGDRDNSPLHF. CDR3 DNA sequence: TGTGCCAGCAGTTTAGGGGACAGAGACAATTCACCCCTCCACTTT.

In this sample, this clone turned up a few times. The rearrangement uses TRBV28 and TRBJ1-4; perhaps TRBD1 as D (5 bases). Germline CDR1 MDHEN, CDR2 SYDVKM. Trimming left V 10 bases short and J 4 bases short, with 13 bases between. The CDR3 runs to 13 residues. Here the CDR3 reads CATRRGNNEKLFF. Here the CDR3 DNA reads TGTGCCACCCGGAGGGGTAATAATGAAAAACTGTTTTTT.

This clone was detected a few times. V and J are TRBV9 and TRBJ1-6, with 10 bases identical to TRBD1. The CDR3 is 15 amino acids. Germline V lookup: CDR1 SGDLS, CDR2 YYNGEE. Unmatched junction bases numbered 7, after V lost 4 bases and J lost 9 bases. CDR3 nucleotides: TGTGCCAGCAGCCAGGGGGGGGACAGGGGTTCACCCCTCCACTTT. Translating it yields CASSQGGDRGSPLHF.

This rearrangement joins TRBV2 to TRBJ1-5, with D unresolved. Germline V gene sequence: CDR1 SNHLY, CDR2 FYNNEI. CDR3 size: 13 residues. Trimming removed 4 bases at V and 3 bases at J, with 7 bases between. In nucleotides, the CDR3 is TGTGCCAGCAGTGTTGAGATCAATCAGCCCCAGCATTTT. It specifies CASSVEINQPQHF.

The chain recombines TRBV28 with TRBJ1-6; 8 bases map to TRBD1. The J segment lost 10 bases and the V segment lost 6 bases, leaving 5 bases of the junction unmatched. Germline CDR1 and CDR2: MDHEN and SYDVKM. CDR3 length equals 13 residues. CDR3 loop: CASRTGVGSPLHF. CDR3 sequence (DNA): TGTGCCAGCAGGACAGGGGTCGGCTCACCCCTCCACTTT.

The chain joins TRBV5-1 to TRBJ1-1, with a weak D call TRBD1 (5 bases). Per the germline V gene, CDR1 is SGHRS and CDR2 is YFSETQ. This CDR3 is 15 amino acids long. Trimming removed 8 bases from V and 0 bases from J, with 17 bases in between. The CDR3 here is CASRQAQGMNTEAFF. In DNA, the CDR3 is TGCGCCAGTAGACAAGCCCAGGGAATGAACACTGAAGCTTTCTTT.

The chain recombines TRBV19 with TRBJ2-1, with TRBD2 matching over 9 bases. CDR1 is LNHDA, CDR2 SQIVND, per germline (reference sequence). This CDR3 spans 15 amino acids. With V trimmed by 4 bases and J by 6 bases, 7 bases remained unmatched. The CDR3, as DNA: TGTGCCAGTAGTACCGGACTAGCGCCTTTCAATGAGCAGTTCTTC. This sequence encodes CASSTGLAPFNEQFF. Full variable domain (missing parts from reference TRBV19 and TRBJ2-1): DGGITQSPKYLFRKEGQNVTLSCEQNLNHDAMYWYRQDPGQGLRLIYYSQIVNDFQKGDIAEGYSVSREKKESFPLTVTSAQKNPTAFYLCASSTGLAPFNEQFFGPGTRLTVL.

This sequence joins TRBV19 and TRBJ1-4, with D tentatively TRBD1 (5 bases). V lost 5 bases to trimming and J lost 7 bases, with 14 bases between them. Germline loops: CDR1 LNHDA, CDR2 SQIVND (reference sequence). The CDR3 loop spans 14 amino acids. CDR3 amino acids: CASSRAGIAEKLFF. CDR3 nucleotide sequence: TGTGCCAGTAGTCGGGCAGGGATAGCTGAAAAACTGTTTTTT.

This chain connects TRBV19 to TRBJ2-5, with D possibly being TRBD2 (5 bases). Trimming took 1 base from V and 4 from J, leaving 7 bases between them. This CDR3 has 13 amino acids. CDR1 and CDR2 (germline): LNHDA, SQIVND (reference sequence). The DNA for the CDR3 is TGTGCCAGTAGTATAGTAGAGGGAGAGACCCAGTACTTC. Translation gives CASSIVEGETQYF. Full variable domain (outside the CDR3, taken from reference TRBV19 and TRBJ2-5): DGGITQSPKYLFRKEGQNVTLSCEQNLNHDAMYWYRQDPGQGLRLIYYSQIVNDFQKGDIAEGYSVSREKKESFPLTVTSAQKNPTAFYLCASSIVEGETQYFGPGTRLLVL.

V gene TRBV11-2 combines with J gene TRBJ2-1, with 7 bases matching TRBD1. Trimming at V came to 5 bases and at J to 4 bases, leaving 11 bases not matched to a gene. This CDR3 has 16 amino acids. The V gene's germline CDR1 is SGHAT and CDR2 FQNNGV. The CDR3 sequence: CASSPWTGRAYNEQFF. In nucleotides, the CDR3 is TGTGCCAGCAGCCCCTGGACAGGTAGGGCGTACAATGAGCAGTTCTTC.

The chain couples TRBV29-1 to TRBJ2-1, with D possibly being TRBD2 (5 bases). This CDR3 has 12 residues. Germline V gene data show CDR1 as SQVTM and CDR2 as ANQGSEA. With 4 bases removed from V and 7 bases from J, the gap between germline ends came to 11 bases. The CDR3 reads CSVVGVTNEQFF. Written as DNA, the CDR3 is TGCAGCGTTGTCGGGGTTACAAATGAGCAGTTCTTC.

The V call is TRBV5-1, the J call TRBJ1-5, with TRBD1 identical over 10 bases. The germline V gene has CDR1 SGHRS and CDR2 YFSETQ. J lost 6 bases, V lost 4 bases, and 7 bases had no gene match. The CDR3 has 15 residues. DNA for the CDR3: TGCGCCAGCAGCCCGTCGGGGACAGGGGTTCAGCCCCAGCATTTT. Encoded protein: CASSPSGTGVQPQHF.

This clone was observed a few times. The germline gene is not matched at one end of the junction; a read error may be the cause. The chain couples TRBV2 to TRBJ1-1; a weak D match, TRBD1 (5 bases). Germline V gives CDR1 SNHLY, CDR2 FYNNEI. This CDR3 comprises 14 residues. The CDR3 DNA sequence: TGTGCCGGCAGAGGAGGGGAATGGAACACTGAAGCTTTCTTT. It encodes CAGRGGEWNTEAFF. Combining the CDR3 with reference TRBV2 and TRBJ1-1 gives the whole variable domain EPEVTQTPSHQVTQMGQEVILRCVPISNHLYFYWYRQILGQKVEFLVSFYNNEISEKSEIFDDQFSVERPDGSNFTLKIRSTKLEDSAMYFCAGRGGEWNTEAFFGQGTRLTVV.

The chain has TRBV7-8 and TRBJ2-1, with 7 bases identical to TRBD2. V dropped 1 base and J dropped 5; count of bases not matched to a gene: 2. The germline V gene encodes CDR1 SGHVS and CDR2 FQNEAQ. CDR3 length: 14 amino acids. The chain's CDR3 is CASSLGTSHNEQFF. For the CDR3, the DNA is TGTGCCAGCAGCTTAGGGACTAGTCACAATGAGCAGTTCTTC.

This clone has just one count. This sequence joins TRBV3-1 (or the pseudogene TRBV3-2) and TRBJ1-4; the match to TRBD1 covers 8 bases. The CDR3 has 16 residues. Trimming cost V 2 bases and J 5 bases; bases outside gene matches: 7. The germline CDR1 and CDR2 sequences are LGHDT and YNNKEL (reference sequence). The CDR3 loop reads CASSQIPTGGNEKLFF. The CDR3 bases are TGTGCCAGCAGCCAAATTCCAACAGGGGGAAATGAAAAACTGTTTTTT.

The V gene is TRBV6-1, the J gene TRBJ1-2, with D hard to call. Trimming shortened V by 2 bases and J by 3 bases, and 13 bases separated the two germline ends. CDR3 length: 15 amino acids. Germline lookup yields CDR1 MNHNS and CDR2 SASEGT. DNA for the CDR3: TGTGCCAGCAGTGAATCCCTGGCGCGGGACTATGGCTACACCTTC. This sequence encodes CASSESLARDYGYTF.

V usage is TRBV7-2 and J usage is TRBJ2-3, with D possibly TRBD2 on 5 matching bases. The germline CDR1 and CDR2 sequences are SGHTA and FQGNSA. The CDR3 runs 15 residues. The germline V and J ends were trimmed by 7 bases and 1 base, with 15 bases remaining between them. The CDR3 region is CASTSSLRGTDTQYF. Written as DNA, the CDR3 is TGTGCCAGCACCTCTAGCCTTCGGGGCACAGATACGCAGTATTTT.

This chain connects TRBV6-5 to TRBJ1-2; 11 nucleotides align to TRBD1. CDR3 length: 15 residues. The germline CDR1 and CDR2 sequences are MNHEY and SVGAGI. The ends lost 4 bases at V and 8 bases at J; junction bases unmatched: 9. CDR3 bases: TGTGCCAGCAGTTCGGCCGGGACAGGGGGACAGGGCTACACCTTC. Its protein product is CASSSAGTGGQGYTF.

The genes are TRBV30 and TRBJ1-2; D call uncertain. Germline values: CDR1 GTSNPN, CDR2 SVGIG (reference sequence). The V end was cut by 4 bases, the J end by 2 bases, with 11 bases between. This CDR3 has 13 residues. This CDR3 is CAWKMGRNYGYTF. The CDR3 coding sequence is TGTGCCTGGAAGATGGGGAGGAACTATGGCTACACCTTC.

CDR3 coding DNA: TGCGCCAGCAGACCCGGGGTCATGAACACTGAAGCTTTCTTT. As protein: CASRPGVMNTEAFF. The chain has TRBV5-1 and TRBJ1-1; D gene ambiguous. V was pared by 5 bases and J by 0 bases, with 11 bases between. This CDR3 contains 14 residues. CDR1 and CDR2 (germline): SGHRS, YFSETQ.

V is TRBV19 and J is TRBJ1-2; D gene unclear. Germline V lookup: CDR1 LNHDA, CDR2 SQIVND (reference sequence). V lost 5 bases to trimming and J lost 1 base, with 5 bases between them. This CDR3 region has 12 residues. CDR3 bases: TGTGCCAGTAGTCCCCTTAACTATGGCTACACCTTC. Translated: CASSPLNYGYTF.

The chain uses TRBV5-1 and TRBJ1-1, with 8 bases aligning to TRBD1. The CDR3 sequence is 15 residues long. CDR1 and CDR2 from the germline V gene are SGHRS and YFSETQ. The V and J ends lost 4 bases and 1 base, in that order; junction bases with no gene match: 6. This CDR3 is CASSLNGQGNTEAFF. CDR3 in DNA: TGCGCCAGCAGCCTGAACGGACAGGGGAACACTGAAGCTTTCTTT.

CDR3 sequence (DNA): TGCGCCAGCAGCCAAGGAGGTCTAGCGGACAATGAGCAGTTCTTC. Its protein product is CASSQGGLADNEQFF. The chain combines TRBV4-1 with TRBJ2-1; 7 nucleotides line up with TRBD2. Germline V gene lookup returns CDR1 MGHRA and CDR2 YSYEKL. With V trimmed by 1 base and J by 5 bases, 5 bases remained unmatched. The CDR3 spans 15 residues.

The chain carries TRBV25-1 and TRBJ1-2; D gene ambiguous. Per the germline V gene, CDR1 is MGHDK and CDR2 is SYGVNS. The CDR3 totals 15 residues. V dropped 7 bases and J dropped 4 bases, with 19 bases sitting between them. CDR3 amino acids: CASTASVGWSYGYTF. The CDR3 DNA sequence: TGTGCCAGCACGGCGAGTGTGGGTTGGAGCTATGGCTACACCTTC.